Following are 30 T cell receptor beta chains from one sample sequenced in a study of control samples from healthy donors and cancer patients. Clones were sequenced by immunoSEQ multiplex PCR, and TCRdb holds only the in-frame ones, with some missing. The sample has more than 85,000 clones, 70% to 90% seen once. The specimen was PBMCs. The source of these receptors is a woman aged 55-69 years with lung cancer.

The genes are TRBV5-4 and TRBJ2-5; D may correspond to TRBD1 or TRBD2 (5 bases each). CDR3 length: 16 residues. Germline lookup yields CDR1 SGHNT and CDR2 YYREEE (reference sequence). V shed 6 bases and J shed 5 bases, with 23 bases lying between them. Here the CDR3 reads CASTTRGSQFGETQYF. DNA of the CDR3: TGTGCCAGCACCACTAGGGGATCGCAATTTGGGGAGACCCAGTACTTC.

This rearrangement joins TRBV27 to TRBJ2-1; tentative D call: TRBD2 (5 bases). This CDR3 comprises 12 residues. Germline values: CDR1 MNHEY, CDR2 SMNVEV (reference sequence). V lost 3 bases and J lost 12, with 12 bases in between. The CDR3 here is CASSLGGRGQFF. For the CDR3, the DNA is TGTGCCAGCAGTTTGGGTGGGAGAGGGCAGTTCTTC.

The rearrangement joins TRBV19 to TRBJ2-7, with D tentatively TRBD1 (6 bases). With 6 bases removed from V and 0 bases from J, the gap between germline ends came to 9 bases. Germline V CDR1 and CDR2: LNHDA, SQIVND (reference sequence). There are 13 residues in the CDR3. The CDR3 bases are TGTGCCAGTAGAAACAGGGCCTCCTACGAGCAGTACTTC. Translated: CASRNRASYEQYF.

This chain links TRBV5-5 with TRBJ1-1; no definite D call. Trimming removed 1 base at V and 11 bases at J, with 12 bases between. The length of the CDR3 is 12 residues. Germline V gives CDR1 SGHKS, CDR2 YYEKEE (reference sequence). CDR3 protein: CASSLPGGVAFF. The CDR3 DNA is TGTGCCAGCAGCTTGCCGGGAGGAGTCGCTTTCTTT.

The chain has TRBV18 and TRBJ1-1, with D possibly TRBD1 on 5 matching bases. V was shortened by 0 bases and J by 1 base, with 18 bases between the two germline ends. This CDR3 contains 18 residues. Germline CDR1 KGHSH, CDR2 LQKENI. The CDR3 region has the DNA TGTGCCAGCTCACCACCCGGGGTTCTGACAGACCCGAACACTGAAGCTTTCTTT. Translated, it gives CASSPPGVLTDPNTEAFF. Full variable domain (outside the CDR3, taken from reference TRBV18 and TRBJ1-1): NAGVMQNPRHLVRRRGQEARLRCSPMKGHSHVYWYRQLPEEGLKFMVYLQKENIIDESGMPKERFSAEFPKEGPSILRIQQVVRGDSAAYFCASSPPGVLTDPNTEAFFGQGTRLTVV.

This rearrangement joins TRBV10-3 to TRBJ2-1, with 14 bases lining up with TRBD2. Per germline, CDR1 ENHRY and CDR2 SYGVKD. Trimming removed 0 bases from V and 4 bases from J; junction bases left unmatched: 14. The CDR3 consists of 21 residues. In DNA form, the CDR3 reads TGTGCCATCAGTGAGTCAAGTCCGGGACTAGCGGGAGTAAGAAAGTACAATGAGCAGTTCTTC. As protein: CAISESSPGLAGVRKYNEQFF.

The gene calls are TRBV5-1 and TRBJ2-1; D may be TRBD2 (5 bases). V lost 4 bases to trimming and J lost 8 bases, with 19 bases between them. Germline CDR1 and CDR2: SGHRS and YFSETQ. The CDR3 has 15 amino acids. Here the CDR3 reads CASSTAGIKGDEQFF. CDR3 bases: TGCGCCAGCAGCACGGCCGGGATAAAAGGAGATGAGCAGTTCTTC.

As DNA, the CDR3 is TGTGCCAGCAGCCTGTCTACTGATTATGGCTACACCTTC. It translates to CASSLSTDYGYTF. This chain connects TRBV7-8 to TRBJ1-2; D is ambiguous. CDR3 length equals 13 residues. The V gene lost 5 bases and the J gene lost 5 bases, with 12 bases spanning the gap. Per the germline V gene, CDR1 is SGHVS and CDR2 is FQNEAQ.

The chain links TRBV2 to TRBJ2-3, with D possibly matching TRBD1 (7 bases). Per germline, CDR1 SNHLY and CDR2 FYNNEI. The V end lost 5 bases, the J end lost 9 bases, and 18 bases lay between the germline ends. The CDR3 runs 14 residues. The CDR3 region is CASSNVGGGVTQYF. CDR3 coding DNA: TGTGCCAGCAGTAATGTCGGAGGGGGCGTAACGCAGTATTTT.

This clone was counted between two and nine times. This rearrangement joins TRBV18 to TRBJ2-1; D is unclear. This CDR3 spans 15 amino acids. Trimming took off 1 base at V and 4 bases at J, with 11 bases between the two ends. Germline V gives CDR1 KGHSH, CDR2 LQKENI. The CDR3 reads CASSPRRTGYNEQFF. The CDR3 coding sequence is TGTGCCAGCTCACCACGCCGCACCGGGTACAATGAGCAGTTCTTC.

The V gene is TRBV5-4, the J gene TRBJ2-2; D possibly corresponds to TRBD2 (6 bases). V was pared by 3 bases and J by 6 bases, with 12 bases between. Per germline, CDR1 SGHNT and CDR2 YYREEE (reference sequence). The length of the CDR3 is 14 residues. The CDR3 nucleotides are TGTGCCAGCAGCTCGTGGAGGGCGTCCGGGGAGCTGTTTTTT. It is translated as CASSSWRASGELFF. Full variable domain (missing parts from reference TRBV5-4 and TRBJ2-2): ETGVTQSPTHLIKTRGQQVTLRCSSQSGHNTVSWYQQALGQGPQFIFQYYREEENGRGNFPPRFSGLQFPNYSSELNVNALELDDSALYLCASSSWRASGELFFGEGSRLTVL.

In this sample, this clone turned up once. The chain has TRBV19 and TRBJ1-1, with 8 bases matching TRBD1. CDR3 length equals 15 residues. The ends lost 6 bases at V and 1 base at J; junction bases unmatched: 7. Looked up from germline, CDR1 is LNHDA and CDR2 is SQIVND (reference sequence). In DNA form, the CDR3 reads TGTGCCAGTAGGGCCAGGGGGCTGGCGAACACTGAAGCTTTCTTT. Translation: CASRARGLANTEAFF.

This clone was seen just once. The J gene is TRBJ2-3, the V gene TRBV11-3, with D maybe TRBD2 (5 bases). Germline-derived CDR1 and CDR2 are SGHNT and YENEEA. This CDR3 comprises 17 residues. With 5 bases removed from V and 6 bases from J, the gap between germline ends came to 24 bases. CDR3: CASSGVGAAMSMDTQYF. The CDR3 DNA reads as TGTGCCAGCAGCGGCGTGGGAGCGGCCATGAGTATGGATACGCAGTATTTT.

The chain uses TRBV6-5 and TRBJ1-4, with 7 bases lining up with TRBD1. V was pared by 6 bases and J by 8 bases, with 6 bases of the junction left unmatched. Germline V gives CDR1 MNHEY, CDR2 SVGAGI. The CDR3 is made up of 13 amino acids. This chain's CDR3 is CASRTGYREKLFF. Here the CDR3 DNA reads TGTGCCAGCAGGACAGGGTACCGGGAAAAACTGTTTTTT.

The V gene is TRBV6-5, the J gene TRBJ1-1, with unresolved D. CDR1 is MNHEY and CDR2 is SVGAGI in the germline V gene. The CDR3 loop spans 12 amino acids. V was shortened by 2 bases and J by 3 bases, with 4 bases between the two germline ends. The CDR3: CASSYGYTEAFF. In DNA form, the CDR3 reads TGTGCCAGCAGTTACGGGTACACTGAAGCTTTCTTT.

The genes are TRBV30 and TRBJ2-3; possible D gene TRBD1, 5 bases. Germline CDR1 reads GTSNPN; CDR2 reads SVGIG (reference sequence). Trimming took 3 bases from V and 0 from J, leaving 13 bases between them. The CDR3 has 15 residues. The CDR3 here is CAWRSGRVSTDTQYF. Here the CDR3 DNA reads TGTGCCTGGAGGTCGGGCAGGGTTAGCACAGATACGCAGTATTTT.

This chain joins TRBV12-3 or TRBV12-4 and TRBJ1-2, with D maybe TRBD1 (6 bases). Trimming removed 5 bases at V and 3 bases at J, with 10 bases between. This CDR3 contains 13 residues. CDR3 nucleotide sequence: TGTGCCAGCAGTCAGGGGATGGACTATGGCTACACCTTC. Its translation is CASSQGMDYGYTF.

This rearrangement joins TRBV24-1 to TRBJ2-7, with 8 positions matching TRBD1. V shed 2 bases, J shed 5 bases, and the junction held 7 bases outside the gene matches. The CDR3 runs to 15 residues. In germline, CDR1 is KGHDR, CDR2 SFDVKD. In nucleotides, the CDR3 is TGTGCCACCAGTGATTCAGGGGGCGGGATGAACGAGCAGTACTTC. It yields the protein CATSDSGGGMNEQYF.

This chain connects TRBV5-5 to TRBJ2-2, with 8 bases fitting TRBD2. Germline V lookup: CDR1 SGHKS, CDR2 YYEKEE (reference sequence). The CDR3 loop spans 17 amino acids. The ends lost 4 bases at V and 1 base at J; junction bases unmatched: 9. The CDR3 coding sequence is TGTGCCAGCAGCCGGCTTTCAGCGGGAGTGAACACCGGGGAGCTGTTTTTT. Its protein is CASSRLSAGVNTGELFF.

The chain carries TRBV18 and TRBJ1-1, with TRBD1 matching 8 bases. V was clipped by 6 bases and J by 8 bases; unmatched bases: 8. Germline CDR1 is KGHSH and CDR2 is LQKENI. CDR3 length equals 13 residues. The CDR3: CASSETGQGEAFF. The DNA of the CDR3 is TGTGCCAGCTCCGAAACCGGACAGGGCGAAGCTTTCTTT.

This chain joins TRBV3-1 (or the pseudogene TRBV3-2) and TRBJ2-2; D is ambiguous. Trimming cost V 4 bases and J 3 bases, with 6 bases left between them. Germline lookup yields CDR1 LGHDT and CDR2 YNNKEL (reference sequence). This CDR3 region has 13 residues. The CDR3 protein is CASSPFYTGELFF. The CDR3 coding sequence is TGTGCCAGCAGCCCTTTCTACACCGGGGAGCTGTTTTTT.

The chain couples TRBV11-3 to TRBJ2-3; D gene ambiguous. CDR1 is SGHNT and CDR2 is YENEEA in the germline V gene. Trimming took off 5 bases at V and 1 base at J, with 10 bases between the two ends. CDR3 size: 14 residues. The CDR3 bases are TGTGCCAGCAGCCGCAACCAGGGCACAGATACGCAGTATTTT. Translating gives CASSRNQGTDTQYF.

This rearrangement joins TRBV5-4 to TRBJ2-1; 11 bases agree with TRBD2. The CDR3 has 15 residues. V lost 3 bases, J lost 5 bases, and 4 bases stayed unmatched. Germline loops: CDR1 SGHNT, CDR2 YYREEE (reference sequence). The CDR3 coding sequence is TGTGCCAGCAGCTCGACTAGCGGGGCCCACAATGAGCAGTTCTTC. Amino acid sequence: CASSSTSGAHNEQFF.

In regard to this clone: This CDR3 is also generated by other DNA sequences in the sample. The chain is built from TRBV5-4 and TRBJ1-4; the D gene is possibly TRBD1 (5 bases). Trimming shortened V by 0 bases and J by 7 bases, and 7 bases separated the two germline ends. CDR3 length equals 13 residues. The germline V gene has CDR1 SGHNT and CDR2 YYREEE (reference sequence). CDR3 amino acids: CASSLAGGEKLFF. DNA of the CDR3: TGTGCCAGCAGCTTGGCCGGGGGTGAAAAACTGTTTTTT.

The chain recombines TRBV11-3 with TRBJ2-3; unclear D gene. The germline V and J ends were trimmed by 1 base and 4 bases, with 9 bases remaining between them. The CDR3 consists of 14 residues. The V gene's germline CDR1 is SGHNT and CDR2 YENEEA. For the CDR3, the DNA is TGTGCCAGCAGCTTAGGGAACCCCTCAGATACGCAGTATTTT. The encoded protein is CASSLGNPSDTQYF.

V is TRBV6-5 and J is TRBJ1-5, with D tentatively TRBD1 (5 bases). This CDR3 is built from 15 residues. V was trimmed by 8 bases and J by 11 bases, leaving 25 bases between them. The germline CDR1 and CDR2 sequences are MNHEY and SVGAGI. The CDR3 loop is CASQRAGTLRAAQHF. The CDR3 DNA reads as TGTGCCAGCCAGCGCGCCGGAACCCTCAGGGCGGCCCAGCATTTT.

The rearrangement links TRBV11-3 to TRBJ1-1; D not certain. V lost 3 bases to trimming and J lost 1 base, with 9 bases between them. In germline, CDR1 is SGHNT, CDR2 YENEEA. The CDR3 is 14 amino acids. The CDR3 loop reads CASSFGTANTEAFF. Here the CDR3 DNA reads TGTGCCAGCAGCTTTGGTACAGCGAACACTGAAGCTTTCTTT.

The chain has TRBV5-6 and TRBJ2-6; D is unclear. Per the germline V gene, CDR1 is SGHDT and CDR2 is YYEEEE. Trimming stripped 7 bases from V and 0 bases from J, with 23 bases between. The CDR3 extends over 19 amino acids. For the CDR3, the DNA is TGTGCCAGCGAGCCCCCCCTCTCTCTACTCCTCTCTGGGGCCAACGTCCTGACTTTC. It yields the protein CASEPPLSLLLSGANVLTF.

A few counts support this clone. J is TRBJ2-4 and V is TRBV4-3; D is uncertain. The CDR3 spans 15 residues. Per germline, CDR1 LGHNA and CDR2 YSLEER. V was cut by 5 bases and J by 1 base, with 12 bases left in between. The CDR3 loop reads CASSESVGAKNIQYF. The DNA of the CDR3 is TGCGCCAGCAGCGAAAGCGTCGGGGCCAAAAACATTCAGTACTTC.

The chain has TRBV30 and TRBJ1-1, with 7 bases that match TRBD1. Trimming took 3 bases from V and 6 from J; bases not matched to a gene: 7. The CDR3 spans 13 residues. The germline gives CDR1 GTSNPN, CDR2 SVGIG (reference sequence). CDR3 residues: CAWSLNQGAEAFF. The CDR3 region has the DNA TGTGCCTGGAGCCTGAATCAGGGGGCTGAAGCTTTCTTT.